This entry concerns a single T cell receptor beta chain. Original handling: By means of reference gene primer amplification, nucleated cell counts were estimated. This table comes from immunoSEQ multiplex PCR, and its TCRdb copy is limited to in-frame clones, with some not included. V and J calls and clone size are given by that table; D and trimming were obtained from the DNA. The sample shows about 250,000 clones, about 91% of them seen only once. Participants were aged about 18 to 89 years from roughly 25 US areas. The data originate from a study of blood T cell repertoires in COVID-19. Turning to the study itself: Specimens from acute and convalescent COVID-19 originated in the United States, Italy and Spain.

Sequencing was done on a sample of PBMCs or T cells enriched from blood (not recorded which). This TCR was sampled from a woman younger than 45 with acute COVID-19.

CDR3: CASSQDISSGADYGYTF. In DNA form, the CDR3 reads TGCGCCAGCAGCCAAGATATCTCCTCAGGGGCAGACTATGGCTACACCTTC. This sequence joins TRBV4-1 and TRBJ1-2; a possible D gene is TRBD1 (6 bases). Trimming removed 0 bases at V and 3 bases at J, with 17 bases between. The CDR3 sequence is 17 residues long. CDR1 MGHRA and CDR2 YSYEKL come from the germline V gene.